These T cell receptor beta chains were read from a single sample in a study of CD8 T cells in Susac syndrome. TCRdb re-analysed the immunoSEQ multiplex PCR reads in MiXCR, keeping a single row per CDR3 protein. Among about 60,000 distinct CDR3 sequences listed, approximately 90% were seen once. The sequencing sample was made of CD8+ T cells from PBMCs. These receptors came from a human donor in good health. Each CDR3 is given with its conserved first and last residue. The order of the fields is J gene, clone size, V gene, D gene, CDR3 protein, CDR3 DNA. D genes are given only for firm matches. Expanded clones get a size class; other rows say once, few or many, or leave the size out.

j_call: TRBJ2-5; clone_size: NA; v_call: TRBV10-1; d_call: NA; cdr3_aa: CASSESGAPRETQYF; cdr3_nt: TGCGCCAGCAGTGAGTCTGGCGCACCGAGGGAGACCCAGTACTTC
j_call: TRBJ2-7; clone_size: NA; v_call: TRBV7-9; d_call: NA; cdr3_aa: CASSLINTYEQYF; cdr3_nt: TGTGCCAGCAGCTTGATCAACACCTATGAGCAGTACTTC
j_call: TRBJ2-5; clone_size: NA; v_call: TRBV5-1; d_call: TRBD2; cdr3_aa: CASSTYGLAGSGETQYF; cdr3_nt: TGCGCCAGCAGCACCTACGGACTAGCGGGGTCAGGGGAGACCCAGTACTTC
j_call: TRBJ2-3; clone_size: NA; v_call: TRBV7-9; d_call: NA; cdr3_aa: CASSSLSTLSTDTQYF; cdr3_nt: TGTGCCAGCAGCTCTCTCTCCACACTCTCCACAGATACGCAGTATTTT
j_call: TRBJ1-2; clone_size: NA; v_call: TRBV29-1; d_call: NA; cdr3_aa: CSVGQPGPVNYGYTF; cdr3_nt: TGCAGCGTTGGACAACCCGGACCCGTTAACTATGGCTACACCTTC
j_call: TRBJ2-1; clone_size: NA; v_call: TRBV3-1; d_call: NA; cdr3_aa: CASSQNYHNEQFF; cdr3_nt: TGTGCCAGCAGCCAGAACTACCACAATGAGCAGTTCTTC
j_call: TRBJ1-3; clone_size: NA; v_call: TRBV7-8; d_call: NA; cdr3_aa: CASSFKTGLNTIYF; cdr3_nt: TGTGCCAGCAGCTTCAAGACAGGTTTAAACACCATATATTTT
j_call: TRBJ1-2; clone_size: NA; v_call: TRBV27; d_call: TRBD1; cdr3_aa: CASIHREGTGFGYTF; cdr3_nt: TGTGCCAGCATCCACCGGGAGGGGACAGGGTTTGGCTACACCTTC
j_call: TRBJ1-1; clone_size: NA; v_call: TRBV10-3; d_call: NA; cdr3_aa: CAISESAGMNTEAFF; cdr3_nt: TGTGCCATCAGTGAGTCTGCGGGTATGAACACTGAAGCTTTCTTT
j_call: TRBJ2-3; clone_size: NA; v_call: TRBV4-3; d_call: NA; cdr3_aa: CASSQWAGRDTQYF; cdr3_nt: TGCGCCAGCAGCCAGTGGGCGGGGAGAGATACGCAGTATTTT
j_call: TRBJ2-3; clone_size: NA; v_call: TRBV3-1; d_call: NA; cdr3_aa: CASSQDRVVADTQYF; cdr3_nt: TGTGCCAGCAGCCAAGACAGGGTGGTGGCGGATACGCAGTATTTT
j_call: TRBJ1-4; clone_size: NA; v_call: TRBV2; d_call: NA; cdr3_aa: CASSTSSGTATTNEKLFF; cdr3_nt: TGTGCCAGCAGCACAAGTTCCGGGACGGCTACAACTAATGAAAAACTGTTTTTT
j_call: TRBJ2-1; clone_size: NA; v_call: TRBV7-2; d_call: NA; cdr3_aa: CASSFWAGPPGNEQFF; cdr3_nt: TGTGCCAGCAGCTTCTGGGCGGGGCCCCCTGGGAATGAGCAGTTCTTC
j_call: TRBJ1-3; clone_size: NA; v_call: TRBV6-5; d_call: NA; cdr3_aa: CASSAPGNTIYF; cdr3_nt: TGTGCCAGCAGCGCCCCTGGAAACACCATATATTTT
j_call: TRBJ2-3; clone_size: NA; v_call: TRBV5-4; d_call: TRBD1; cdr3_aa: CASSLTGGGADTQYF; cdr3_nt: TGTGCCAGCAGCTTGACAGGGGGCGGCGCAGATACGCAGTATTTT
j_call: TRBJ1-1; clone_size: NA; v_call: TRBV6-5; d_call: NA; cdr3_aa: CATSGTENTEAFF; cdr3_nt: TGTGCCACCTCAGGGACCGAGAACACTGAAGCTTTCTTT
j_call: TRBJ1-1; clone_size: NA; v_call: TRBV7-9; d_call: NA; cdr3_aa: CASSLALLNTEAFF; cdr3_nt: TGTGCCAGCAGCTTAGCACTCTTGAACACTGAAGCTTTCTTT
j_call: TRBJ2-1; clone_size: NA; v_call: TRBV18; d_call: TRBD2; cdr3_aa: CASSPGGGPLNEQFF; cdr3_nt: TGTGCCAGCTCACCCGGGGGGGGCCCGCTCAATGAGCAGTTCTTC
j_call: TRBJ2-1; clone_size: NA; v_call: TRBV4-1; d_call: NA; cdr3_aa: CASSQGGGGSSYNEQFF; cdr3_nt: TGCGCCAGCAGCCAAGGAGGTGGGGGGAGCTCCTACAATGAGCAGTTCTTC
j_call: TRBJ2-5; clone_size: NA; v_call: TRBV12-3/TRBV12-4; d_call: TRBD1; cdr3_aa: CASTQTGGKETQYF; cdr3_nt: TGTGCCAGCACCCAAACAGGGGGCAAAGAGACCCAGTACTTC
j_call: TRBJ1-2; clone_size: NA; v_call: TRBV19; d_call: TRBD1; cdr3_aa: CASSIDDRVYGYTF; cdr3_nt: TGTGCCAGTAGTATAGACGACAGGGTCTATGGCTACACCTTC
j_call: TRBJ2-1; clone_size: NA; v_call: TRBV11-2; d_call: TRBD2; cdr3_aa: CASSLSGRTGGMWDEQFF; cdr3_nt: TGTGCCAGCAGCTTGAGTGGGCGGACGGGGGGAATGTGGGATGAGCAGTTCTTC
j_call: TRBJ1-2; clone_size: NA; v_call: TRBV20-1; d_call: TRBD1; cdr3_aa: CSASGQGTNYGYTF; cdr3_nt: TGCAGTGCATCGGGACAGGGAACGAACTATGGCTACACCTTC
j_call: TRBJ1-3; clone_size: NA; v_call: TRBV2; d_call: NA; cdr3_aa: CASSGRGVSNTIYF; cdr3_nt: TGTGCCAGCAGTGGCCGGGGAGTATCGAACACCATATATTTT
j_call: TRBJ2-1; clone_size: NA; v_call: TRBV5-5; d_call: NA; cdr3_aa: CASSLIIRFSSYNEQFF; cdr3_nt: TGTGCCAGCAGCTTGATTATTCGGTTCAGCTCCTACAATGAGCAGTTCTTC
j_call: TRBJ2-7; clone_size: NA; v_call: TRBV5-5; d_call: NA; cdr3_aa: CASSLAKQSSYEQYF; cdr3_nt: TGTGCCAGCAGCTTGGCCAAGCAGAGCTCCTACGAGCAGTACTTC
j_call: TRBJ2-7; clone_size: NA; v_call: TRBV14; d_call: NA; cdr3_aa: CASSQDIREQYF; cdr3_nt: TGTGCCAGCAGCCAAGATATTCGGGAGCAGTACTTC
j_call: TRBJ1-1; clone_size: NA; v_call: TRBV19; d_call: NA; cdr3_aa: CASILLGRDFEAFF; cdr3_nt: TGTGCCAGTATCCTCCTCGGTCGAGATTTTGAAGCTTTCTTT
j_call: TRBJ2-3; clone_size: NA; v_call: TRBV24-1; d_call: NA; cdr3_aa: CATSEVDLTLADTQYF; cdr3_nt: TGTGCCACCAGTGAGGTGGACTTAACCCTGGCAGATACGCAGTATTTT
j_call: TRBJ1-4; clone_size: NA; v_call: TRBV13; d_call: NA; cdr3_aa: CASSFWRDEKLFF; cdr3_nt: TGTGCCAGCAGCTTTTGGAGGGATGAAAAACTGTTTTTT
j_call: TRBJ1-2; clone_size: NA; v_call: TRBV13; d_call: NA; cdr3_aa: CASIRQPNYGYTF; cdr3_nt: TGTGCCAGCATCCGTCAGCCCAACTATGGCTACACCTTC
j_call: TRBJ1-5; clone_size: NA; v_call: TRBV6-5; d_call: NA; cdr3_aa: CASSYRDGRILDLGNQPQHF; cdr3_nt: TGTGCCAGCAGTTACCGGGATGGACGTATCCTTGACCTGGGCAATCAGCCCCAGCATTTT
j_call: TRBJ1-1; clone_size: NA; v_call: TRBV7-9; d_call: TRBD1; cdr3_aa: CASSPPGTVTEAFF; cdr3_nt: TGTGCCAGCAGCCCCCCTGGGACAGTCACTGAAGCTTTCTTT
j_call: TRBJ2-1; clone_size: NA; v_call: TRBV20-1; d_call: TRBD1; cdr3_aa: CSARDLRGSIYNEQFF; cdr3_nt: TGCAGTGCTAGAGACCTCAGGGGGAGTATCTACAATGAGCAGTTCTTC
j_call: TRBJ2-3; clone_size: NA; v_call: TRBV9; d_call: NA; cdr3_aa: CASSGGRTDTQYF; cdr3_nt: TGTGCCAGCAGCGGGGGGCGCACAGATACGCAGTATTTT
j_call: TRBJ1-4; clone_size: once; v_call: TRBV25-1; d_call: NA; cdr3_aa: CASRESVTNEKLFF; cdr3_nt: TGTGCCAGCCGGGAATCGGTAACTAATGAAAAACTGTTTTTT
j_call: TRBJ2-7; clone_size: NA; v_call: TRBV19; d_call: TRBD1; cdr3_aa: CASSIGQGAREQYF; cdr3_nt: TGTGCCAGTAGTATAGGGCAGGGGGCACGCGAGCAGTACTTC
j_call: TRBJ2-5; clone_size: NA; v_call: TRBV11-2; d_call: NA; cdr3_aa: CASSYDPGVMETQYF; cdr3_nt: TGTGCCAGCAGCTACGACCCGGGGGTCATGGAGACCCAGTACTTC
j_call: TRBJ1-5; clone_size: NA; v_call: TRBV5-6; d_call: NA; cdr3_aa: CASSLRLLNQPQHF; cdr3_nt: TGTGCCAGCAGCTTGAGACTGTTGAATCAGCCCCAGCATTTT
j_call: TRBJ1-2; clone_size: NA; v_call: TRBV27; d_call: TRBD1; cdr3_aa: CATTHKTGAGYTF; cdr3_nt: TGTGCCACCACACACAAGACAGGGGCGGGCTACACCTTC
j_call: TRBJ2-3; clone_size: NA; v_call: TRBV7-3; d_call: TRBD2; cdr3_aa: CASSSLAGVTDTQYF; cdr3_nt: TGTGCCAGCAGCTCCCTAGCGGGGGTCACAGATACGCAGTATTTT
j_call: TRBJ2-3; clone_size: NA; v_call: TRBV28; d_call: TRBD1; cdr3_aa: CASSFLLRGQGDTDTQYF; cdr3_nt: TGTGCCAGCAGTTTTCTCCTGAGGGGACAGGGTGATACAGATACGCAGTATTTT
j_call: TRBJ2-1; clone_size: few; v_call: TRBV11-2; d_call: TRBD2; cdr3_aa: CASSLDGLAGGRDEQFF; cdr3_nt: TGTGCCAGCAGCTTAGATGGTCTAGCGGGGGGGCGGGATGAGCAGTTCTTC
j_call: TRBJ2-1; clone_size: NA; v_call: TRBV4-3; d_call: TRBD2; cdr3_aa: CASSLAGEDYNEQFF; cdr3_nt: TGCGCCAGCAGCCTAGCGGGGGAAGACTACAATGAGCAGTTCTTC
j_call: TRBJ2-7; clone_size: NA; v_call: TRBV12-3/TRBV12-4; d_call: TRBD2; cdr3_aa: CASSLGAGATYEQYF; cdr3_nt: TGTGCCAGCAGTTTGGGTGCGGGAGCTACCTACGAGCAGTACTTC